This is a list of T cell receptor beta chains from one sample in a study of T cell responses to AZD1222 COVID-19 vaccine. Sequencing was performed with immunoSEQ multiplex PCR; in TCRdb, only in-frame clones are kept and a portion is missing. The repertoire consists of around 150,000 clones, with 90% to 95% occurring once and the leading ten covering approximately 1.6%. The material sequenced was peripheral blood, taken on day 0 of AZD1222 vaccination. Source of these receptors: an adult in good health. Both conserved end residues are part of each CDR3. D genes are given only for firm matches. Clone size, where shown, is once, few, many, or a class for clones that have expanded.

cdr3_nt	cdr3_aa	clone_size	j_call	d_call	v_call	cdr3_length
TGTGCCAGCAGTTGGACAGCCTACGAGCAGTACTTC	CASSWTAYEQYF	-	TRBJ2-7	-	TRBV5-5	12
TGTGCCAGCAGTCCTACTAGCGGGATGAGCACAGATACGCAGTATTTT	CASSPTSGMSTDTQYF	once	TRBJ2-3	TRBD2	TRBV6-4	16
TGTGCCAGCAGTTACGACAGAGCGGGCACTGAAGCTTTCTTT	CASSYDRAGTEAFF	once	TRBJ1-1	-	TRBV6-5	14
TGTGCCAGCAGCCATAGACAGGGGTTTAATAGCAATCAGCCCCAGCATTTT	CASSHRQGFNSNQPQHF	-	TRBJ1-5	TRBD1	TRBV27	17
TGTGCCACCGTGACTTCCGGGACAGAGATCTACGAGCAGTACTTC	CATVTSGTEIYEQYF	once	TRBJ2-7	TRBD1	TRBV10-3	15
TGTGCCAGCAGCTTGGCCGCGGGACAGGGATCGGAAAAACTGTTTTTT	CASSLAAGQGSEKLFF	once	TRBJ1-4	TRBD1	TRBV5-4	16
TGTGCCAGCAGCTCCCCCGGCCCGGGAAACACCATATATTTT	CASSSPGPGNTIYF	once	TRBJ1-3	-	TRBV7-9	14
TGTGCCATCGGGTCGAGCTCTGGAAACACCATATATTTT	CAIGSSSGNTIYF	-	TRBJ1-3	-	TRBV6-5	13
TGCAGCGCCGGACAGGGAACAACTAATGAAAAACTGTTTTTT	CSAGQGTTNEKLFF	-	TRBJ1-4	TRBD1	TRBV29-1	14
TGTGCCAGCAGCCAGGGACTAGCGGGAGGCCGCTCCTACAATGAGCAGTTCTTC	CASSQGLAGGRSYNEQFF	-	TRBJ2-1	TRBD2	TRBV7-8	18
TGTGCCACCAGTGTCGGACTAGCGGGAGCCGGTGGGACCCAGTACTTC	CATSVGLAGAGGTQYF	-	TRBJ2-5	TRBD2	TRBV24-1	16
TGTGCCAGCAGCGGCGGGACTCCGTCCGACTACAATGAGCAGTTCTTC	CASSGGTPSDYNEQFF	-	TRBJ2-1	-	TRBV5-4	16
TGTGCCAGCAGCCGCGGGGGAGGCTCCTACAATGAGCAGTTCTTC	CASSRGGGSYNEQFF	-	TRBJ2-1	TRBD2	TRBV13	15
TGTGCCATCAGGTCCGGGACAGCTTCCTACAATGAGCAGTTCTTC	CAIRSGTASYNEQFF	-	TRBJ2-1	TRBD1	TRBV10-3	15
TGCGCCAGCAGCCCCCTGCCTCGATTAGGGACCGGGGAGCTGTTTTTT	CASSPLPRLGTGELFF	-	TRBJ2-2	-	TRBV4-3	16
TGTGCCTCCGGACATAAAACTTCACCCCTCCACTTT	CASGHKTSPLHF	-	TRBJ1-6	-	TRBV25-1	12
TGTGCCAGCAGTGTGCTCCCAGATACGCAGTATTTT	CASSVLPDTQYF	-	TRBJ2-3	-	TRBV5-4	12
TGTGCCAGCAGCTCCAGGACTGTGGGCGAGCAGTACTTC	CASSSRTVGEQYF	-	TRBJ2-7	-	TRBV5-4	13
TGTGCCAGTAGTGGCCGGGGAAAGGATGGCTACACCTTC	CASSGRGKDGYTF	once	TRBJ1-2	-	TRBV19	13
TGTGCTAGTGGTTCGGGTTGGGAGCAGTTCTTC	CASGSGWEQFF	-	TRBJ2-1	-	TRBV12-5	11
TGTGCCAGCAGCCGGGACGTTAGCAATCAGCCCCAGCATTTT	CASSRDVSNQPQHF	-	TRBJ1-5	-	TRBV28	14
TGTGCCTGCGCTGCTGGCAGGGGCCCCTATGGCTACACCTTC	CACAAGRGPYGYTF	-	TRBJ1-2	-	TRBV19	14